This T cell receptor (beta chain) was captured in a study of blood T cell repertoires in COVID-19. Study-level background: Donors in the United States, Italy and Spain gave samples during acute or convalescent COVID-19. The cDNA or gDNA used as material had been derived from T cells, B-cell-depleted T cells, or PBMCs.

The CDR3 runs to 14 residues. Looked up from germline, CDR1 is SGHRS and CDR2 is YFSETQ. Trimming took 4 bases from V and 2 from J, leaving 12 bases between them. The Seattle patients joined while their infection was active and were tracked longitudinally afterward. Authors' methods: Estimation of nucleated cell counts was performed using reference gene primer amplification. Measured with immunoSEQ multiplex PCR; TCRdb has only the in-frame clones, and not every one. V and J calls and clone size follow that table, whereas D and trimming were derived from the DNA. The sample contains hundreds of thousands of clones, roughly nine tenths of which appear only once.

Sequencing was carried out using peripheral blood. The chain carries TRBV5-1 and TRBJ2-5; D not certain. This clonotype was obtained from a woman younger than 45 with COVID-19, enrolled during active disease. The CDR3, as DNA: TGCGCCAGCAGCCCTATGAACAGACAAGAGACCCAGTACTTC. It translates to CASSPMNRQETQYF.